This T cell receptor (beta chain) was captured in a study of cytomegalovirus exposure and HLA in healthy donors. About the study: The same platform as the approximately 660 first-cohort repertoires was used for the 95 to 150 validation repertoires, a later analysis reported.

Germline lookup yields CDR1 SQVTM and CDR2 ANQGSEA. J was trimmed by 3 bases and V by 6 bases; bases with no gene match: 7. The CDR3 runs 13 residues. The repertoire was sequenced with immunoSEQ multiplex PCR; TCRdb's copy has only in-frame clones and lacks some. The sample yields about 140,000 clones, roughly nine tenths seen once. As for this clone: What it recognizes is unknown.

Study conclusions and caveats: In vitro data verified three CMV-associated chains as specific for CMV antigens.

The sample was PBMCs. The chain is built from TRBV29-1 and TRBJ1-2; 7 nucleotides match TRBD1. This clonotype was sampled from a man aged 18 to 30 in good health and CMV-seronegative. The CDR3 is CSVGGQLDYGYTF. The CDR3 nucleotides are TGCAGCGTGGGGGGACAGCTGGACTATGGCTACACCTTC.